The entry that follows covers one TCR beta chain sequence. Antigen: not known. V shed 2 bases and J 7 bases; nucleotides not matched to a gene: 7. CDR1 SGHNT and CDR2 YYREEE come from the germline V gene (reference sequence). CDR3 length equals 15 residues. Method: immunoSEQ multiplex PCR; TCRdb's copy keeps in-frame clones and lacks some. The profile shows about 99,000 clones, 94% of them singletons. Autoimmune disease history or systemic immunosuppression excluded patients. This sample is part of a study of OX40 agonist ivuxolimab in advanced cancers. Study summary: In this trial design, patients received ivuxolimab intravenously at 0.01 to 10 mg/kg every 2 weeks. Study-level results: Determination of antigen specificity was not performed for the expanded peripheral T cells. A proportion of nonresponders additionally exhibited low normalized T-cell clonal expansion.

Sequencing used CD4+ or CD8+ T cells sorted from blood, obtained in a trial of the OX40 agonist ivuxolimab. The chain links TRBV5-4 to TRBJ2-1; 9 bases match TRBD1. The source is an adult with an advanced solid tumor such as melanoma, head and neck, liver or kidney cancer. DNA of the CDR3: TGTGCCAGCAGCTTACAGGGGGCCCCGGGGAATGAGCAGTTCTTC. This sequence encodes CASSLQGAPGNEQFF.